This TCR beta chain was recorded in a study of shared clonotypes between healthy human individuals (dated by TCRdb to about 2020). Broadly, across the study: A couple of women and three men aged 18 to 49 years were included in the cohort. Libraries were prepared and TCR repertoires were sequenced by different laboratories using diverse techniques, in order to increase sequencing depth and limit assay-specific biases. To estimate repertoire size and how much clonotypes are shared between individuals, the study performed deep sequencing of blood TCR repertoires from a handful of healthy adults. Between about 0.85 and 9.5 billion PBMCs per donor were obtained by leukapheresis.

Points on this clone: The specificity of this receptor is unknown. No per-base quality is available; no much larger clone lies one base away.

The donors were healthy, HIV-negative adults with no recently reported acute infections or vaccinations. Every donor was a Caucasian adult residing in Nashville, Tennessee, USA. For unsorted samples, 84 million or so PBMCs were counted, and genomic DNA was extracted using the QIAamp DNA Blood Mini kit. Blood was collected by leukapheresis, and PBMCs were isolated by Ficoll-Histopaque density gradient centrifugation and then cryopreserved in liquid nitrogen vapor phase. Using the deep immunoSEQ assay, TCR CDR3 regions were amplified from genomic DNA by multiplex PCR. Extracted genomic DNA from each cell subset was distributed evenly across all wells of several immunoSEQ 96-well plates, and each plate was treated as a replicate. Each replicate PCR for unsorted PBMC received 250 to 300 ng genomic DNA, equal to approximately 29,000 T cell genomes. Unsorted PBMC genomic DNA was sequenced across ten immunoSEQ deep assay plates. Purified libraries were measured with a Qubit 3.0 fluorometer, size-checked on a Bioanalyzer 2100, and measured again with the KAPA Library Quantification kit. Every immunoSEQ 96-well plate was sequenced on a separate single-read 150-cycle Illumina NextSeq 550 flow cell. Per the authors' processing: Because only junctional sequences without quality scores were contained in the immunoSEQ output, filtering matching that applied to full-length reads could not be performed. Sequences were annotated with PyIR, a Python wrapper for IgBLAST v1.9, and V/J genes and CDR3 were assigned using IMGT germline references. Reads were removed for weak V/J assignments (E-value above 1e-6), missing CDR3, stop codons, out-of-frame junctions, or ambiguous translated residues. V3J clonotypes were defined as sequences sharing the same inferred V gene, J gene, and CDR3 amino acid sequence. Percentage overlap between repertoires was computed as shared unique clonotypes divided by the size of the smaller repertoire. Three approaches were used to assess repertoire richness: RTK rarefaction, the Chao1 estimator, and Recon v2.1 estimates of unobserved clonotypes. Here the immuneACCESS table is served through TCRdb, limited to in-frame sequences with V and J called. Missing clones are a known gap in these copies; in checked studies unresolved V genes cover under half, and the rest lacks a known reason. D and trimming come from the DNA, and the V and J calls and clone size come from that table. For this sample the table gives approximately 500,000 clones, of which approximately 84% were detected only once. Of the sample, approximately 12% falls within the top ten clones.

Beyond this particular receptor, the publication reports: Based on pairwise subsampling, the degree of clonotype sharing among donors was expected to be affected by sequencing depth. The genetic and exposure-history diversity represented was limited by the small number of donors. Sampling was restricted to blood, and TCR repertoires in tissue are likely to differ from TCR repertoires in blood.

The germline V gene (reference sequence) supplies CDR1 GTSNPN and CDR2 SVGIG. The germline ends are 9 bases apart after V is trimmed by 2 bases and J by 7 bases. Its CDR3 holds 11 amino acids, cysteine through phenylalanine. Only the CDR3 DNA is retained, 33 bases long and in frame from the first base. The rearranged segments are TRBV30 and TRBJ2-7; there is no confident call for the D gene. The sequence came from a woman aged 40 to 49 in good health. Some clones in this sample may be carry-over from other donors' samples. The sample was PBMCs. The base sequence is TGTGCCTGGAGTCTAAGGTCTGAGCAGTACTTC. It specifies CAWSLRSEQYF.